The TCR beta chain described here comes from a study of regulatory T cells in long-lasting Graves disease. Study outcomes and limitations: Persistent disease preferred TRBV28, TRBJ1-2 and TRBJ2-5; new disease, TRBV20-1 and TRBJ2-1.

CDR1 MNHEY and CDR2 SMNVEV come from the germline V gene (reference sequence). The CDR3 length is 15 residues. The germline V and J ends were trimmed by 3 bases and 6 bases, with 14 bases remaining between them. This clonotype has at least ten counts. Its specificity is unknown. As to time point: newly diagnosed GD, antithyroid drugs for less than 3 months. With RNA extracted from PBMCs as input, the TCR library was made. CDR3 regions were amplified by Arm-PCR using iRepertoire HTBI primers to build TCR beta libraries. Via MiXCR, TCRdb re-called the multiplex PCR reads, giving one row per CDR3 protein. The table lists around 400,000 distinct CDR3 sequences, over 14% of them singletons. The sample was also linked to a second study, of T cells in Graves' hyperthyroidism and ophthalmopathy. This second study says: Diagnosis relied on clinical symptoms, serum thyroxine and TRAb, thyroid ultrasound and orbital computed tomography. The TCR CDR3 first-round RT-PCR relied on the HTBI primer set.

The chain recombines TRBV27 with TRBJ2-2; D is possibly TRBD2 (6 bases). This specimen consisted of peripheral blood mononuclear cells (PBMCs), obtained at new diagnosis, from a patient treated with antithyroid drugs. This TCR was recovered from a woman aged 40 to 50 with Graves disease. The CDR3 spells CASSFRGLSAGELFF. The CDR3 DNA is TGTGCCAGCAGTTTTAGGGGACTCTCAGCCGGGGAGCTGTTTTTT.